This entry is about one T cell receptor (beta chain). Each PCR received spiked synthetic TCR analog templates. This table comes from immunoSEQ multiplex PCR, and its TCRdb copy is limited to in-frame clones, with some not included. Of 85,000 to 90,000 clones listed, under 90% are singletons. The sample is drawn from a study of PD-L1 blockade in urothelial cancer. Study background: Analyzed time points were 3 weeks (second dose) and 6 weeks after therapy began.

This CDR3 region has 16 residues. The junction had 10 bases not matched to a gene; V was cut back by 5 bases and J by 6 bases. Per the germline V gene, CDR1 is SGHVS and CDR2 is FQNEAQ. The sample's time point: pretreatment peripheral blood. The cohort comprised individuals with locally advanced or metastatic urothelial carcinoma. Patients yielded 1 to 8 samples each, pretreatment and on-treatment. V and J are TRBV7-8 and TRBJ2-7, with 13 positions matching TRBD2. This TCR was sampled from a man in his sixties with urothelial cancer. Material: PBMCs, obtained around atezolizumab (anti-PD-L1) treatment. This CDR3 is CASSRRPGLAGSEQYF. The CDR3 DNA follows: TGTGCCAGCAGCAGAAGACCGGGACTAGCGGGAAGCGAGCAGTACTTC.